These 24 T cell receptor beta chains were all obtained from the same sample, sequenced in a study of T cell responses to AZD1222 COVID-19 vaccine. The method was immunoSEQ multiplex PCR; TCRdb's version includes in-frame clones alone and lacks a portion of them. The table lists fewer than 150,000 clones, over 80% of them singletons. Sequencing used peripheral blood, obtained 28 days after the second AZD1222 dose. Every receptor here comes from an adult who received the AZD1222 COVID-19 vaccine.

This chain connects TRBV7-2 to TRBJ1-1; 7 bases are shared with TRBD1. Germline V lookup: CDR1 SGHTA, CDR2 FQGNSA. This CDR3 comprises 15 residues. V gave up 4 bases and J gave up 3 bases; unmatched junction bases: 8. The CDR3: CASSYPGGRDTEAFF. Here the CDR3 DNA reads TGTGCCAGCAGCTACCCAGGGGGGAGAGACACTGAAGCTTTCTTT.

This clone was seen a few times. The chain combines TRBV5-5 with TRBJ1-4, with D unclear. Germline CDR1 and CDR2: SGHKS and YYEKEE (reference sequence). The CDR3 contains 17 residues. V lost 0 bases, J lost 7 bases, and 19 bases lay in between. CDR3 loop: CASSLANTLGQGEKLFF. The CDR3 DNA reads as TGTGCCAGCAGCTTGGCCAATACTTTGGGTCAAGGTGAAAAACTGTTTTTT.

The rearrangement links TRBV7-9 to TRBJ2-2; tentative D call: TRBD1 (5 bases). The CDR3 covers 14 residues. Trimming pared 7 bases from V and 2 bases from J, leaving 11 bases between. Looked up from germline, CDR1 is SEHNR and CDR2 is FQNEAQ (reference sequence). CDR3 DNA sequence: TGTGCCAGCACTCCTGACAGTAACACCGGGGAGCTGTTTTTT. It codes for CASTPDSNTGELFF. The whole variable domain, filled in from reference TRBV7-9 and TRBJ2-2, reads DTGVSQNPRHKITKRGQNVTFRCDPISEHNRLYWYRQTLGQGPEFLTYFQNEAQLEKSRLLSDRFSAERPKGSFSTLEIQRTEQGDSAMYLCASTPDSNTGELFFGEGSRLTVL.

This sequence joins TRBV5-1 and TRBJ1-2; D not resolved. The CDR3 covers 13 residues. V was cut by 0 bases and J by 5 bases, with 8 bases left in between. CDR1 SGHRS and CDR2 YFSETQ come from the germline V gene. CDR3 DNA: TGCGCCAGCAGCTTGGGGACGGAGTATGGCTACACCTTC. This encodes CASSLGTEYGYTF.

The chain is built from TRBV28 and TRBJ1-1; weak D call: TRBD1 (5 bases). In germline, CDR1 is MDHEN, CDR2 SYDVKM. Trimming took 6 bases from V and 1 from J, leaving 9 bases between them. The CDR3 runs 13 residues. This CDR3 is CASRGPPNTEAFF. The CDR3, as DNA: TGTGCCAGCAGGGGGCCACCGAACACTGAAGCTTTCTTT.

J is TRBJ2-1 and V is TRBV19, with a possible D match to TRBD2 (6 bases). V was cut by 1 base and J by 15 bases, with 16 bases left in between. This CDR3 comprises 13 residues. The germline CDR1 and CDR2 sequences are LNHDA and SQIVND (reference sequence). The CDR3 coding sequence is TGTGCCAGTAGTATAGGGAGACTGGGAGGTTGGTTCTTC. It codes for CASSIGRLGGWFF.

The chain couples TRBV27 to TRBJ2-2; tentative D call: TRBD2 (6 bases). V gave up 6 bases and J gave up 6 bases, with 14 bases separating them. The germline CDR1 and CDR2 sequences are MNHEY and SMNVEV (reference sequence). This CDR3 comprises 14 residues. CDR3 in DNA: TGTGCCAGCAGGGGACTGCCGAGGGCCGGGGAGCTGTTTTTT. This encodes CASRGLPRAGELFF.

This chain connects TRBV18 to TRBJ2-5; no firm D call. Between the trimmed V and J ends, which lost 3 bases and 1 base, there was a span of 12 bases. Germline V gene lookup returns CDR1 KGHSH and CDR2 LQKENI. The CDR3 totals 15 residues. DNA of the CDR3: TGTGCCAGCTCACCGGGAATTGGGGTCCAAGAGACCCAGTACTTC. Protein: CASSPGIGVQETQYF.

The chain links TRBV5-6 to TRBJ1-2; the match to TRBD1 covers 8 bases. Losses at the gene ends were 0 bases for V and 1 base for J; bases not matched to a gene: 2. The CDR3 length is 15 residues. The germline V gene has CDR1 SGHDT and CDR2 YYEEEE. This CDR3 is CASSLGDRFNYGYTF. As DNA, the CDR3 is TGTGCCAGCAGCTTGGGGGACAGGTTTAACTATGGCTACACCTTC.

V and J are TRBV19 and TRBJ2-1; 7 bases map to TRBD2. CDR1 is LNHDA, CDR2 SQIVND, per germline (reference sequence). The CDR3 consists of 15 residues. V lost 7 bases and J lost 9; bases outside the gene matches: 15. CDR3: CASNSRTRGPGEQFF. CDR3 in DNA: TGTGCCAGTAATTCGAGGACTAGAGGTCCCGGTGAGCAGTTCTTC. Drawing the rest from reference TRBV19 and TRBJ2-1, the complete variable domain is DGGITQSPKYLFRKEGQNVTLSCEQNLNHDAMYWYRQDPGQGLRLIYYSQIVNDFQKGDIAEGYSVSREKKESFPLTVTSAQKNPTAFYLCASNSRTRGPGEQFFGPGTRLTVL.

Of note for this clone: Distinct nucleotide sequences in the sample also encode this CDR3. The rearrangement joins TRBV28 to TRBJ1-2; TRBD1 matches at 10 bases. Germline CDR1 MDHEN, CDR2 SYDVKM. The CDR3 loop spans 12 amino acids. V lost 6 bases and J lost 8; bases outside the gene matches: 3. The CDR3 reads CASSRQGAGYTF. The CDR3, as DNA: TGTGCCAGCAGCAGACAGGGGGCGGGCTACACCTTC.

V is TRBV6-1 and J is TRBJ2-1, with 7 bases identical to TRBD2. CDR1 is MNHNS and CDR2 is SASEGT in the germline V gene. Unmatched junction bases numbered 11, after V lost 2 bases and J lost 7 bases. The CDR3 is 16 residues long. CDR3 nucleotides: TGTGCCAGCAGTGAACATCCCGGGAGGCCGGGGAATGAGCAGTTCTTC. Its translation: CASSEHPGRPGNEQFF.

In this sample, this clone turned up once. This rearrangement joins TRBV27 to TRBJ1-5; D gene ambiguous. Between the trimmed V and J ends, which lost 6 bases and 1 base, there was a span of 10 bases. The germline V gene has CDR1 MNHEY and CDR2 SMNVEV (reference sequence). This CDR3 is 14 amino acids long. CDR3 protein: CASSPGGSNQPQHF. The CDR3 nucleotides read TGTGCCAGCAGCCCCGGAGGGAGCAATCAGCCCCAGCATTTT.

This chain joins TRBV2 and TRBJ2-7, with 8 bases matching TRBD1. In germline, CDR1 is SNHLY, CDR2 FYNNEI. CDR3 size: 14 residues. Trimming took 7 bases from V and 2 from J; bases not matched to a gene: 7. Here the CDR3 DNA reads TGTGCCAGCAACCCACAGGGGGGACCCTACGAGCAGTACTTC. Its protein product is CASNPQGGPYEQYF.

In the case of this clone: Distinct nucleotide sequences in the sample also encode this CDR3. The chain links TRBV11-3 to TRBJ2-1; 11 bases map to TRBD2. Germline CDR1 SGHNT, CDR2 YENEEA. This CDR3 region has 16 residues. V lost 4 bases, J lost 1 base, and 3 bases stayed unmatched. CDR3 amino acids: CASSSRTSGSYNEQFF. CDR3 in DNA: TGTGCCAGCAGCTCCAGGACTAGCGGGTCCTACAATGAGCAGTTCTTC. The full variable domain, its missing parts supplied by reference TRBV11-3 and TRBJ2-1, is EAGVVQSPRYKIIEKKQPVAFWCNPISGHNTLYWYLQNLGQGPELLIRYENEEAVDDSQLPKDRFSAERLKGVDSTLKIQPAELGDSAVYLCASSSRTSGSYNEQFFGPGTRLTVL.

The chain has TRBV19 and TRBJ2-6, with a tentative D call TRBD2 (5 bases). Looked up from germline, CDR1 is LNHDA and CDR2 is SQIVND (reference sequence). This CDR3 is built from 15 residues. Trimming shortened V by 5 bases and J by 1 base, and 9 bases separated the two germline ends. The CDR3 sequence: CASSVDFSGANVLTF. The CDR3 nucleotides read TGTGCCAGTAGTGTGGACTTTTCTGGGGCCAACGTCCTGACTTTC. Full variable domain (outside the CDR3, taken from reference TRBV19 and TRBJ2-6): DGGITQSPKYLFRKEGQNVTLSCEQNLNHDAMYWYRQDPGQGLRLIYYSQIVNDFQKGDIAEGYSVSREKKESFPLTVTSAQKNPTAFYLCASSVDFSGANVLTFGAGSRLTVL.

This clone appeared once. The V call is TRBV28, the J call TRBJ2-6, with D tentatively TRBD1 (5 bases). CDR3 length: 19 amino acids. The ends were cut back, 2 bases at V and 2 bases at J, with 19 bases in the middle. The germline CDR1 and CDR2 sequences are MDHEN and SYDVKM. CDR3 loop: CASSLNPGRDFTGANVLTF. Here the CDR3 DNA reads TGTGCCAGCAGTTTAAACCCGGGCAGGGATTTCACTGGGGCCAACGTCCTGACTTTC.

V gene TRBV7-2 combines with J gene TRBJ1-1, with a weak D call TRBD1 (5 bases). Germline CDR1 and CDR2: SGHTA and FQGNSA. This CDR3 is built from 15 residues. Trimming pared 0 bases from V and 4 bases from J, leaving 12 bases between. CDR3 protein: CASSLATRGLTEAFF. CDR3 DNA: TGTGCCAGCAGCTTAGCCACACGGGGACTCACTGAAGCTTTCTTT.

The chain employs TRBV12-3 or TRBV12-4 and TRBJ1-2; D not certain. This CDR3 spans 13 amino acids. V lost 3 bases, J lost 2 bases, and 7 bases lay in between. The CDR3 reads CASSFNQNYGYTF. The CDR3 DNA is TGTGCCAGCAGTTTTAATCAGAACTATGGCTACACCTTC.

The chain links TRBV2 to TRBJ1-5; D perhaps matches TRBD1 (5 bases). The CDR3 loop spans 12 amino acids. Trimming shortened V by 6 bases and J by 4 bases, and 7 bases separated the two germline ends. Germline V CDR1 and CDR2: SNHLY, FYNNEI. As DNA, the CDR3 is TGTGCCAGCAGGGGGGATAATCAGCCCCAGCATTTT. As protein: CASRGDNQPQHF.

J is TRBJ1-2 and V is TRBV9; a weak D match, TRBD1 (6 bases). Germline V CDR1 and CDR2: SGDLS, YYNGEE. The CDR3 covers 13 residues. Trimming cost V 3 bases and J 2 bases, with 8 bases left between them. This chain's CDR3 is CASSEQGNYGYTF. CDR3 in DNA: TGTGCCAGCAGCGAGCAGGGGAACTATGGCTACACCTTC.

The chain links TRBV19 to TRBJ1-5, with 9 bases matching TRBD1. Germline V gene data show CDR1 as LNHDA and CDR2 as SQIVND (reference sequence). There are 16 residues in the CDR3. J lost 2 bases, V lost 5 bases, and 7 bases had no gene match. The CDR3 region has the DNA TGTGCCAGTAGTTCCTGGACAGGGGTTGGCAATCAGCCCCAGCATTTT. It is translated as CASSSWTGVGNQPQHF.

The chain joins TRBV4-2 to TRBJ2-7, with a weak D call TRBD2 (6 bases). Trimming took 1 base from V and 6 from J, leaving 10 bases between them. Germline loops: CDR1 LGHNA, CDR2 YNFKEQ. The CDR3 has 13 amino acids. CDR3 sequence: CASSQVGLSEQYF. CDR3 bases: TGTGCCAGCAGCCAAGTCGGACTATCCGAGCAGTACTTC.

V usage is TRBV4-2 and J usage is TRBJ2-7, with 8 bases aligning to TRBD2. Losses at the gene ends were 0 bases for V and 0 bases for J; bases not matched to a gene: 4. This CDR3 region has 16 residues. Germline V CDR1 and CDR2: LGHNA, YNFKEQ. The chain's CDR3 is CASSQDPAGGSYEQYF. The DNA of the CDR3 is TGTGCCAGCAGCCAAGATCCGGCGGGGGGCTCCTACGAGCAGTACTTC.